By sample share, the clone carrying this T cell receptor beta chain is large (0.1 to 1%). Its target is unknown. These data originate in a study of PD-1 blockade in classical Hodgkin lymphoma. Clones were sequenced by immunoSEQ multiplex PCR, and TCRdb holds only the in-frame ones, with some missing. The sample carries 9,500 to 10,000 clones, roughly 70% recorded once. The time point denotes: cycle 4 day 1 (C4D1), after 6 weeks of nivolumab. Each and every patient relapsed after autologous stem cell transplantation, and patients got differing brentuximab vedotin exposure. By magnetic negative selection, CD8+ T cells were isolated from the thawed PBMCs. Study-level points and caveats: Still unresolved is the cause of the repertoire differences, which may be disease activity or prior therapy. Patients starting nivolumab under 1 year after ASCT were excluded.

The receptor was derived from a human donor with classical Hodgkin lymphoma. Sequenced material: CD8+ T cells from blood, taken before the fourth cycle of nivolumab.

The CDR3 here is CAISESPNGRDNGYTF. Here the CDR3 DNA reads TGTGCCATCAGTGAGTCTCCCAATGGCAGGGATAACGGCTACACCTTC. This sequence joins TRBV10-3 and TRBJ1-2, with TRBD1 as a possible D gene (5 bases). With 0 bases removed from V and 8 bases from J, the gap between germline ends came to 19 bases. Germline V CDR1 and CDR2: ENHRY, SYGVKD. The CDR3 covers 16 residues.